A selection of T cell receptor beta chains follows, all from one sample in a study of blood T cell repertoires in COVID-19. Data came from immunoSEQ multiplex PCR; TCRdb stores just in-frame clones and leaves some out. Of around 50,000 clones detected, less than 95% appear once; the ten largest clones hold about 5.1%. Sequencing used peripheral blood. These receptors were obtained from a man aged 70 or older with acute or convalescent COVID-19. The CDR3 runs from the conserved cysteine through the conserved F or W. Fields, in order: CDR3 DNA, CDR3 protein, D gene, J gene, clone size, V gene. D genes are given only for firm matches. Clone sizes are given selectively: once, few, many, or a class where the clone is expanded.

cdr3_nt: TGCAGCGTTGGACAGGGATGGGACTATGGCTACACCTTC; cdr3_aa: CSVGQGWDYGYTF; d_call: TRBD1; j_call: TRBJ1-2; clone_size: few; v_call: TRBV29-1
cdr3_nt: TGTGCCAGCAGTTACTCGATCGGACTCAGCACCGGGGAGCTGTTTTTT; cdr3_aa: CASSYSIGLSTGELFF; d_call: .; j_call: TRBJ2-2; clone_size: .; v_call: TRBV6-2/TRBV6-3
cdr3_nt: TGTGCCAGCAGCCAAGATCTTCCTAGCGGCCAAGAGACCCAGTACTTC; cdr3_aa: CASSQDLPSGQETQYF; d_call: TRBD2; j_call: TRBJ2-5; clone_size: .; v_call: TRBV4-2
cdr3_nt: TGTGCCAGTAGTAAGCGGGGTTACCAGCCCCAGCATTTT; cdr3_aa: CASSKRGYQPQHF; d_call: .; j_call: TRBJ1-5; clone_size: .; v_call: TRBV19
cdr3_nt: TGCGCCAGCAGCTTCCAGCCGGCTAGCGCTGAAGCTTTCTTT; cdr3_aa: CASSFQPASAEAFF; d_call: .; j_call: TRBJ1-1; clone_size: .; v_call: TRBV5-1
cdr3_nt: TGTGCCAGCAGCCTCCACCGGTCCGGGGTCTACGAGCAGTACTTC; cdr3_aa: CASSLHRSGVYEQYF; d_call: .; j_call: TRBJ2-7; clone_size: once; v_call: TRBV3-1/TRBV3-2
cdr3_nt: TGTGCCAGTAGTCTCGGGACTAGCGCCACAGATACGCAGTATTTT; cdr3_aa: CASSLGTSATDTQYF; d_call: TRBD2; j_call: TRBJ2-3; clone_size: .; v_call: TRBV19
cdr3_nt: TGTGCCAGCAGTTACCACCCGGGGGGGCAATCCGCAGATACGCAGTATTTT; cdr3_aa: CASSYHPGGQSADTQYF; d_call: TRBD2; j_call: TRBJ2-3; clone_size: .; v_call: TRBV6-2/TRBV6-3
cdr3_nt: TGTGCCATCGGGATCGGGACAAGGGGCTCCTACGAGCAGTACTTC; cdr3_aa: CAIGIGTRGSYEQYF; d_call: .; j_call: TRBJ2-7; clone_size: .; v_call: TRBV10-3
cdr3_nt: TGTGCCAGCAGCCTCGGGACAGGGGATGGCTACACCTTC; cdr3_aa: CASSLGTGDGYTF; d_call: TRBD1; j_call: TRBJ1-2; clone_size: .; v_call: TRBV16
cdr3_nt: TGTGCCAGCAGCCTTCTCTACGAGCAGTACTTC; cdr3_aa: CASSLLYEQYF; d_call: .; j_call: TRBJ2-7; clone_size: .; v_call: TRBV14
cdr3_nt: TGCGCCAGCAGTGAGGCCAGGGAAGGGGGTCAGCCCCAGCATTTT; cdr3_aa: CASSEAREGGQPQHF; d_call: .; j_call: TRBJ1-5; clone_size: .; v_call: TRBV10-1
cdr3_nt: TGCGCCAGCAGCCCGGACTTCTACAATGAGCAGTTCTTC; cdr3_aa: CASSPDFYNEQFF; d_call: .; j_call: TRBJ2-1; clone_size: .; v_call: TRBV5-1
cdr3_nt: TGTGCCAGCAGCAACAAACCTCACCGGGATGGCTACACCTTC; cdr3_aa: CASSNKPHRDGYTF; d_call: .; j_call: TRBJ1-2; clone_size: .; v_call: TRBV6-2/TRBV6-3
cdr3_nt: TGTGCCAGCAGCAGGGCAGGGTGGCGGACCTCCTACAATGAGCAGTTCTTC; cdr3_aa: CASSRAGWRTSYNEQFF; d_call: .; j_call: TRBJ2-1; clone_size: .; v_call: TRBV11-2
cdr3_nt: TGTGCCAGTAGTAGGACAGGGGACTATGGCTACACCTTC; cdr3_aa: CASSRTGDYGYTF; d_call: TRBD1; j_call: TRBJ1-2; clone_size: once; v_call: TRBV19
cdr3_nt: TGTGCCAGCAGTGCCAATGACAGGGTCCCGATTTTGGCTACGCAGTATTTT; cdr3_aa: CASSANDRVPILATQYF; d_call: TRBD1; j_call: TRBJ2-3; clone_size: .; v_call: TRBV27
cdr3_nt: TGTGCCAGCAGCCCGAGGACAGGCTACGAGCAGTACTTC; cdr3_aa: CASSPRTGYEQYF; d_call: TRBD1; j_call: TRBJ2-7; clone_size: .; v_call: TRBV11-3
cdr3_nt: TGTGCCAGCAGGGGCCAATCACCCCTCCACTTT; cdr3_aa: CASRGQSPLHF; d_call: .; j_call: TRBJ1-6; clone_size: .; v_call: TRBV25-1
cdr3_nt: TGTGCCTGGTTGGGACGGGCTAGCGGGGCCCGGTACCAAGAGACCCAGTACTTC; cdr3_aa: CAWLGRASGARYQETQYF; d_call: TRBD2; j_call: TRBJ2-5; clone_size: once; v_call: TRBV30
cdr3_nt: TGTGCCAGCAGCTTAGCGCGGACAGCAGATGGCTACACCTTC; cdr3_aa: CASSLARTADGYTF; d_call: .; j_call: TRBJ1-2; clone_size: .; v_call: TRBV7-2
cdr3_nt: TGTGCCAGCAGCGTGGCCGCGTCTTTGGGACTACAAAGACCCCTCCACTTT; cdr3_aa: CASSVAASLGLQRPLHF; d_call: .; j_call: TRBJ1-6; clone_size: .; v_call: TRBV5-5
cdr3_nt: TGTGCCAGCAGCCTAGGACAGGGGTTCTCTGGGGCCAACGTCCTGACTTTC; cdr3_aa: CASSLGQGFSGANVLTF; d_call: TRBD1; j_call: TRBJ2-6; clone_size: .; v_call: TRBV9
cdr3_nt: TGTGCCAGCAGCCCGACGGACTTCTATAATTCACCCCTCCACTTT; cdr3_aa: CASSPTDFYNSPLHF; d_call: .; j_call: TRBJ1-6; clone_size: .; v_call: TRBV3-1/TRBV3-2
cdr3_nt: TGTGCCAGCAGCCCCCCGGGACAGGGGGTCTATGGCTACACCTTC; cdr3_aa: CASSPPGQGVYGYTF; d_call: TRBD1; j_call: TRBJ1-2; clone_size: .; v_call: TRBV5-4
cdr3_nt: TGTGCCAGCAGCCATCTTCTTGAGGGGGGGTCCTACAATGAGCAGTTCTTC; cdr3_aa: CASSHLLEGGSYNEQFF; d_call: .; j_call: TRBJ2-1; clone_size: .; v_call: TRBV4-2
cdr3_nt: TGTGCCACCTACCGGGACAGGGCCACCGGGGAGCTGTTTTTT; cdr3_aa: CATYRDRATGELFF; d_call: TRBD1; j_call: TRBJ2-2; clone_size: .; v_call: TRBV6-5
cdr3_nt: TGTGCCAGCAGCCTAAGATCCGATGGTGAAAAACTGTTTTTT; cdr3_aa: CASSLRSDGEKLFF; d_call: .; j_call: TRBJ1-4; clone_size: .; v_call: TRBV7-2
cdr3_nt: TGTGCCAGCAGTGCTCCAGGGTCATCCTCTTACGAGCAGTACTTC; cdr3_aa: CASSAPGSSSYEQYF; d_call: .; j_call: TRBJ2-7; clone_size: .; v_call: TRBV28
cdr3_nt: TGCGCCAGCAGCCACACCGGGACAGCGAACACTGAAGCTTTCTTT; cdr3_aa: CASSHTGTANTEAFF; d_call: TRBD1; j_call: TRBJ1-1; clone_size: .; v_call: TRBV4-1
cdr3_nt: TGTGCCAGCAGTGATCTCGCGGCACTAGGCACCCAGTACTTC; cdr3_aa: CASSDLAALGTQYF; d_call: .; j_call: TRBJ2-5; clone_size: .; v_call: TRBV6-1
cdr3_nt: TGTGCCAGCAGCTTGGATAGCGGGGACTACAATGAGCAGTTCTTC; cdr3_aa: CASSLDSGDYNEQFF; d_call: TRBD2; j_call: TRBJ2-1; clone_size: .; v_call: TRBV5-5
cdr3_nt: TGTGCCAGCTCACCCCGGGACAGGGGGCATGGCTACACCTTC; cdr3_aa: CASSPRDRGHGYTF; d_call: TRBD1; j_call: TRBJ1-2; clone_size: .; v_call: TRBV18
cdr3_nt: TGTGCCAGCAGCTCCGGCGGGTGGGGGCGGAGGACTGAAGCTTTCTTT; cdr3_aa: CASSSGGWGRRTEAFF; d_call: .; j_call: TRBJ1-1; clone_size: .; v_call: TRBV5-6
cdr3_nt: TGTGCCAGCAGCTTGGCAGGGGGCGGTCAGCCCCAGCATTTT; cdr3_aa: CASSLAGGGQPQHF; d_call: TRBD1; j_call: TRBJ1-5; clone_size: .; v_call: TRBV5-6
cdr3_nt: TGTGCCAGCAGCTTAGCCCAGGTTGGGGAAGCTTTCTTT; cdr3_aa: CASSLAQVGEAFF; d_call: .; j_call: TRBJ1-1; clone_size: .; v_call: TRBV7-9
cdr3_nt: TGCGCCAGCAGCCAAGTGGGAGGCACTGAAGCTTTCTTT; cdr3_aa: CASSQVGGTEAFF; d_call: .; j_call: TRBJ1-1; clone_size: .; v_call: TRBV4-3
cdr3_nt: TGTGCTAGTGGTTTGGTACATCGGGGTTGCGACGAGCAGTACTTC; cdr3_aa: CASGLVHRGCDEQYF; d_call: .; j_call: TRBJ2-7; clone_size: .; v_call: TRBV12-5
cdr3_nt: TGTGCCAGCAGTTACGGGACAGGGGCGTATGGCTACACCTTC; cdr3_aa: CASSYGTGAYGYTF; d_call: TRBD1; j_call: TRBJ1-2; clone_size: .; v_call: TRBV6-5
cdr3_nt: TGTGCCAGCAGTTACTCTCGGACTAGCAGGGGTGAGCAGTTCTTC; cdr3_aa: CASSYSRTSRGEQFF; d_call: TRBD2; j_call: TRBJ2-1; clone_size: .; v_call: TRBV6-2/TRBV6-3
cdr3_nt: TGCGCCAGCAGCCAGGGTCCCGGGACAGGTACCGGGGAGCTGTTTTTT; cdr3_aa: CASSQGPGTGTGELFF; d_call: TRBD1; j_call: TRBJ2-2; clone_size: .; v_call: TRBV4-1
cdr3_nt: TGTGCCAGCAGCTCTACAGGGCTGAACACTGAAGCTTTCTTT; cdr3_aa: CASSSTGLNTEAFF; d_call: .; j_call: TRBJ1-1; clone_size: .; v_call: TRBV5-6
cdr3_nt: TGTGCCAGCAGCCCAGGGCGCGCTGGGGCCAACGTCCTGACTTTC; cdr3_aa: CASSPGRAGANVLTF; d_call: .; j_call: TRBJ2-6; clone_size: .; v_call: TRBV7-9
cdr3_nt: TGCAGCGTTGGTAGTGGACAGGGGGCTTGGGGCTACACCTTC; cdr3_aa: CSVGSGQGAWGYTF; d_call: TRBD1; j_call: TRBJ1-2; clone_size: .; v_call: TRBV29-1
cdr3_nt: TGTGCCAGCAGCCATCAAAGAGGGTACGAGCAGTACTTC; cdr3_aa: CASSHQRGYEQYF; d_call: .; j_call: TRBJ2-7; clone_size: .; v_call: TRBV5-4
cdr3_nt: TGTGCCAGCAGTTTAATGGGGCCGACTGAAAAACTGTTTTTT; cdr3_aa: CASSLMGPTEKLFF; d_call: .; j_call: TRBJ1-4; clone_size: .; v_call: TRBV28
cdr3_nt: TGCGCCAGCAGCCAAGTCGCAGGGCAGCCCCAGCATTTT; cdr3_aa: CASSQVAGQPQHF; d_call: .; j_call: TRBJ1-5; clone_size: once; v_call: TRBV4-3
cdr3_nt: TGTGCCAGCACCCCGGGGGGACAAGGTATCAAGACCGGGGAGCTGTTTTTT; cdr3_aa: CASTPGGQGIKTGELFF; d_call: .; j_call: TRBJ2-2; clone_size: .; v_call: TRBV7-2
cdr3_nt: TGTGCCAGCAGTATCGACACCTATGGCTACACCTTC; cdr3_aa: CASSIDTYGYTF; d_call: .; j_call: TRBJ1-2; clone_size: .; v_call: TRBV12-3/TRBV12-4
cdr3_nt: TGTGCCAGCAGCTTCTCGGGACAGGGAGGAGGACAGCCCCAGCATTTT; cdr3_aa: CASSFSGQGGGQPQHF; d_call: TRBD1; j_call: TRBJ1-5; clone_size: .; v_call: TRBV7-2
cdr3_nt: TGTGCCAGCAGCTCAAGGACTAGCGGGGCTTTCGGGGAGCTGTTTTTT; cdr3_aa: CASSSRTSGAFGELFF; d_call: TRBD2; j_call: TRBJ2-2; clone_size: .; v_call: TRBV7-3
cdr3_nt: TGTGCCAGCAGCTACGACAGGTCCTCTGGAAACACCATATATTTT; cdr3_aa: CASSYDRSSGNTIYF; d_call: .; j_call: TRBJ1-3; clone_size: .; v_call: TRBV3-1/TRBV3-2
cdr3_nt: TGTGCCAGCAGTTCCCCCACAGGGGGCTCCTATAATTCACCCCTCCACTTT; cdr3_aa: CASSSPTGGSYNSPLHF; d_call: TRBD1; j_call: TRBJ1-6; clone_size: .; v_call: TRBV28
cdr3_nt: TGTGCCAGTAGTTCCCTGACAGGGGGCGAGGTTCAGCCCCAGCATTTT; cdr3_aa: CASSSLTGGEVQPQHF; d_call: TRBD1; j_call: TRBJ1-5; clone_size: once; v_call: TRBV19
cdr3_nt: TGTGCCAGCAGTTTACGACAGGGTAGCACTGAAGCTTTCTTT; cdr3_aa: CASSLRQGSTEAFF; d_call: TRBD1; j_call: TRBJ1-1; clone_size: .; v_call: TRBV28
cdr3_nt: TGTGCCAGCAGTTACACCGGACATAACTCTGGAAACACCATATATTTT; cdr3_aa: CASSYTGHNSGNTIYF; d_call: .; j_call: TRBJ1-3; clone_size: .; v_call: TRBV6-5